This entry features one TCR beta chain sequence. The read falls 3 residues short of the CDR3 end, and the missing part is taken from the germline J gene. The source of the sample is a study of T cells in women clearing cervical HPV infection. The table came from immunoSEQ multiplex PCR; TCRdb's copy has only in-frame clones and leaves some out. In all, the sample yields fewer than 35,000 clones. The V end lost 9 bases, the J end lost 7 bases, and 16 bases lay between the germline ends. Germline V gene data show CDR1 as PRHDT and CDR2 as FYEKMQ (reference sequence). This CDR3 is 14 amino acids long. The sample was blood buffy coat. The gene calls are TRBV13 and TRBJ1-6; D perhaps matches TRBD1 (5 bases). The source of this sequence is a woman aged 18 to 75 with a cervical HPV16 infection that either progressed to CIN3+ or cleared (not recorded which). CDR3 DNA (partial): TGTGCCAGTAAAGCGGGACGGCAGAATTCACCC. Translation: CASKAGRQNSP. The CDR3 in full is CASKAGRQNSPLHF.